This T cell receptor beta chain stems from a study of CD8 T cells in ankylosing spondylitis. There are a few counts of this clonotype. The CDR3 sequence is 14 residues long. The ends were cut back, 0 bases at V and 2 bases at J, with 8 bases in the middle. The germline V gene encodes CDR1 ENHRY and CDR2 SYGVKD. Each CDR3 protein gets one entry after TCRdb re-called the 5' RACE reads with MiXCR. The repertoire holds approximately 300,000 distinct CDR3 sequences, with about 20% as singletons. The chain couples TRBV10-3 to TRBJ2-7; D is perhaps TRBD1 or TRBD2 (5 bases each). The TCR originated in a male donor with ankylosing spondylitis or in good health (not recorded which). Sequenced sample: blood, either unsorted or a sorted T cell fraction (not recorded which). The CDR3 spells CAISESGVTYEQYV. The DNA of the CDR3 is TGTGCCATCAGTGAGTCGGGGGTTACCTACGAGCAGTACGTC.